What follows are 11 T cell receptor beta chains derived from one specimen sequenced in a study of human T cells and chemical hapten exposure. TCRdb called the RACE reads again in MiXCR, with one record for every CDR3 protein. The sample yields fewer than 50,000 distinct CDR3 sequences, 7.6% seen once. Time point in this sample: pre-sensitization, week 0. Treatment reported: therapeutic diphenylcyclopropenone sensitization with weekly scalp DPC. Sequences were derived from whole blood, sampled in connection with sensitization to the hapten diphenylcyclopropenone (DPC). Receptors were obtained from a woman aged 45-59 years with alopecia areata. Some clones in this sample may be carry-over from other donors' samples.

This clonotype has just a few counts. CDR3 nucleotides: TGCAGCGGGGCGCATAATGAAGCTTTCTTT. Protein sequence: CSGAHNEAFF. The V call is TRBV29-1, the J call TRBJ1-1, with D unresolved. The CDR3 sequence is 10 residues long. Trimming removed 7 bases from V and 7 bases from J, with 10 bases in between. CDR1 is SQVTM and CDR2 is ANQGSEA in the germline V gene.

This clonotype was counted many times. The chain links TRBV7-3 to TRBJ2-2; TRBD2 matches at 13 bases. Germline V gives CDR1 SGHTA, CDR2 FQGTGA. V was clipped by 5 bases and J by 0 bases; unmatched bases: 6. The CDR3 has 18 residues. CDR3 amino acids: CASSRRLAGGSNTGELFF. The CDR3, as DNA: TGTGCCAGCAGCCGCCGACTAGCGGGAGGCTCGAACACCGGGGAGCTGTTTTTT.

DNA for the CDR3: TGTGCCAGCAGCCCCCTGGACGGTACTAACTATGGCTACACCTTC. Protein product: CASSPLDGTNYGYTF. The chain employs TRBV5-6 and TRBJ1-2; the D is unclear. V shed 4 bases and J shed 0 bases, with 13 bases lying between them. Germline V gene lookup returns CDR1 SGHDT and CDR2 YYEEEE. The CDR3 is made up of 15 amino acids.

In this sample, this clonotype turned up a few times. DNA for the CDR3: TGTGCCAGCAAGCTACAGGGGGCGCAGGAGACCCAGTACTTC. Protein sequence: CASKLQGAQETQYF. The chain joins TRBV2 to TRBJ2-5; 9 bases are shared with TRBD1. This CDR3 spans 14 amino acids. V lost 7 bases to trimming and J lost 5 bases; unmatched junction nucleotides: 8. Germline lookup yields CDR1 SNHLY and CDR2 FYNNEI.

This clonotype was seen a handful of times. The J gene is TRBJ2-5, the V gene TRBV5-1, with D possibly TRBD2 on 6 matching bases. The CDR3 contains 14 residues. Germline CDR1 reads SGHRS; CDR2 reads YFSETQ. The V end lost 1 base, the J end lost 4 bases, and 11 bases lay between the germline ends. The CDR3 sequence: CASSLTSSGETQYF. Written as DNA, the CDR3 is TGCGCCAGCAGCTTGACTAGCTCGGGAGAGACCCAGTACTTC.

This clonotype was counted ten times or more. Mismatch with germline at one junction end may stem from a read error. This sequence joins TRBV7-7 and TRBJ2-2; the D is unclear. Germline CDR1 and CDR2: SSHAT and FNYEAQ (reference sequence). The CDR3 spans 13 residues. The CDR3 DNA follows: TGTGCTAGCAGCTTAGATGAGGCCGGGGAGCTGTTTTTT. It yields the protein CASSLDEAGELFF.

The rearrangement uses TRBV3-1 and TRBJ1-1; TRBD1 is a possible D gene (6 bases). With 5 bases removed from V and 1 base from J, the gap between germline ends came to 14 bases. Per germline, CDR1 LGHDT and CDR2 YNNKEL (reference sequence). The CDR3 loop spans 15 amino acids. DNA of the CDR3: TGTGCCAGCAGCAACAGGGCGCGGGGGAACACTGAAGCTTTCTTT. Translating gives CASSNRARGNTEAFF.

This clonotype showed up many times. V and J are TRBV7-2 and TRBJ2-7; TRBD1 matches 8 bases. Trimming at V came to 5 bases and at J to 2 bases, leaving 2 bases not matched to a gene. Germline V gene sequence: CDR1 SGHTA, CDR2 FQGNSA. The CDR3 spans 13 residues. The CDR3 DNA reads as TGTGCCAGCAGCAGACAGGGGACCTACGAGCAGTACTTC. Protein sequence: CASSRQGTYEQYF.

This clonotype was counted ten times or more. The chain couples TRBV11-2 to TRBJ2-2; 7 bases are a match to TRBD2. The CDR3 length is 17 residues. CDR1 and CDR2 from the germline V gene are SGHAT and FQNNGV. Losses at the gene ends were 5 bases for V and 5 bases for J; bases not matched to a gene: 14. This CDR3 reads CASSPIKSGRTTGELFF. In DNA, the CDR3 is TGTGCCAGCAGCCCGATTAAGTCCGGGAGGACGACCGGGGAGCTGTTTTTT.

This clonotype was observed many times. CDR3 bases: TGCAGTGCTACCCCCGGGAGTGGGGACTACGAGCAGTACTTC. Amino acid sequence: CSATPGSGDYEQYF. This chain connects TRBV20-1 to TRBJ2-7; D possibly corresponds to TRBD2 (6 bases). The germline V and J ends were trimmed by 4 bases and 3 bases, with 16 bases remaining between them. The CDR3 covers 14 residues. Looked up from germline, CDR1 is DFQATT and CDR2 is SNEGSKA (reference sequence).

In this sample, this clonotype turned up many times. The J gene is TRBJ1-1, the V gene TRBV28; 7 nucleotides align to TRBD1. The J segment lost 0 bases and the V segment lost 5 bases, leaving 9 bases of the junction unmatched. This CDR3 is built from 16 residues. Germline V CDR1 and CDR2: MDHEN, SYDVKM. The CDR3 loop is CASSTPGQSMNTEAFF. CDR3 sequence (DNA): TGTGCCAGCAGTACACCGGGACAGTCCATGAACACTGAAGCTTTCTTT.